The 22 T cell receptor beta chains presented below share a single source sample, sequenced in a study of blood T cells in healthy people across ages. A second roughly 6 to 11 cycle PCR used barcoded and J-beta primers. TCRdb ran MiXCR on the 5' RACE reads and lists one entry per CDR3 protein. The repertoire includes roughly 1,800,000 distinct CDR3 sequences, around half of them detected once, and around 2.1% sits in the top ten. Sequencing input: blood. The origin of the receptors is a woman aged 40 to 49 in good health.

The chain combines TRBV14 with TRBJ2-1; 8 bases map to TRBD2. Trimming at V came to 5 bases and at J to 3 bases, leaving 9 bases not matched to a gene. The CDR3 extends over 16 amino acids. Germline V gene lookup returns CDR1 SGHDN and CDR2 FVKESK. The CDR3 loop reads CASSVISGACYNEQFF. In DNA form, the CDR3 reads TGTGCCAGCAGCGTAATTAGCGGGGCCTGCTACAATGAGCAGTTCTTC.

CDR3 sequence: CASSYRDRFLNEQFF. CDR3 sequence (DNA): TGTGCCAGCAGTTATAGGGACAGGTTTTTAAATGAGCAGTTCTTC. The chain has TRBV6-5 and TRBJ2-1; 8 bases match TRBD1. V lost 3 bases and J lost 7; bases outside the gene matches: 8. The CDR3 has 15 amino acids. The V gene's germline CDR1 is MNHEY and CDR2 SVGAGI.

The chain joins TRBV5-4 to TRBJ2-5; 8 bases align to TRBD1. V lost 6 bases and J lost 3; bases outside the gene matches: 10. The CDR3 runs 15 residues. Germline loops: CDR1 SGHNT, CDR2 YYREEE (reference sequence). CDR3 amino acids: CASTSTGEGEETQYF. The CDR3 DNA reads as TGTGCCAGCACTTCGACAGGGGAAGGGGAAGAGACCCAGTACTTC. The whole variable domain, remainder taken from reference TRBV5-4 and TRBJ2-5, is ETGVTQSPTHLIKTRGQQVTLRCSSQSGHNTVSWYQQALGQGPQFIFQYYREEENGRGNFPPRFSGLQFPNYSSELNVNALELDDSALYLCASTSTGEGEETQYFGPGTRLLVL.

The rearrangement uses TRBV7-9 and TRBJ2-5; no clear D. The CDR3 runs 15 residues. Trimming shortened V by 4 bases and J by 4 bases, and 16 bases separated the two germline ends. Germline CDR1 and CDR2: SEHNR and FQNEAQ (reference sequence). CDR3 in amino acids: CASSSWSRGIETQYF. CDR3 nucleotide sequence: TGTGCCAGCAGCTCCTGGTCAAGAGGAATAGAGACCCAGTACTTC.

The chain carries TRBV20-1 and TRBJ2-3; TRBD2 matches at 7 bases. The CDR3 spans 12 residues. The germline V gene has CDR1 DFQATT and CDR2 SNEGSKA (reference sequence). J was trimmed by 5 bases and V by 5 bases; bases with no gene match: 4. The CDR3 sequence is CSAVWEGDTQYF. CDR3 coding DNA: TGCAGTGCTGTTTGGGAGGGAGATACGCAGTATTTT.

The chain is built from TRBV20-1 and TRBJ1-1, with D unresolved. The CDR3 sequence is 14 residues long. Deletions cut 3 bases from V and 3 bases from J, with 14 bases between. Germline CDR1 is DFQATT and CDR2 is SNEGSKA (reference sequence). CDR3 DNA: TGCAGTGCTAGTCTACCTGCAGTTTACACTGAAGCTTTCTTT. Amino acid sequence: CSASLPAVYTEAFF.

Worth noting for this clonotype: A junction end diverges from the germline sequence, so it may reflect a read error. The chain uses TRBV12-3 or TRBV12-4 and TRBJ2-3; a possible D gene is TRBD2 (5 bases). CDR3 length: 13 residues. DNA for the CDR3: TGTGCCAGCACCCCTCTGCTAGCAGATATGCAGTATTTT. The encoded protein is CASTPLLADMQYF.

The J gene is TRBJ2-6, the V gene TRBV6-5; D gene uncertain. V was trimmed by 3 bases and J by 0 bases, leaving 9 bases between them. The germline V gene encodes CDR1 MNHEY and CDR2 SVGAGI. The CDR3 runs 16 residues. Here the CDR3 DNA reads TGTGCCAGCAGTTATTCGGGCGTCTCTGGGGCCAACGTCCTGACTTTC. Translation gives CASSYSGVSGANVLTF.

About this clonotype itself: One end of the junction does not line up with germline, which may come from a read error. The rearrangement links TRBV20-1 to TRBJ1-2; tentatively, D is TRBD1 (5 bases). There are 15 residues in the CDR3. Germline V gives CDR1 DFQATT, CDR2 SNEGSKA (reference sequence). The CDR3 sequence: CSTRDVGHSNYGYTF. The CDR3 region has the DNA TGCAGTACTAGAGATGTCGGACACTCAAACTATGGCTACACCTTC.

The genes are TRBV20-1 and TRBJ2-3; D is possibly TRBD2 (6 bases). CDR1 and CDR2 from the germline V gene are DFQATT and SNEGSKA (reference sequence). The CDR3 has 14 residues. Trimming took 6 bases from V and 3 from J, leaving 16 bases between them. DNA of the CDR3: TGCAGTGCCCGAGGGAGGAAAAGGACAGATACGCAGTATTTT. Its translation is CSARGRKRTDTQYF.

With regard to this clonotype: One junction end does not reproduce the germline sequence, and a read error may be involved. The chain combines TRBV7-2 with TRBJ2-1; D perhaps matches TRBD1 (6 bases). Germline V CDR1 and CDR2: SGHTA, FQGNSA. The CDR3 is 16 residues long. CDR3 DNA: TGCGCCAGCAGCTCGTTACCAGGGGAGTCCTACAATGAGCAGTTCTTC. Its translation: CASSSLPGESYNEQFF.

The chain uses TRBV4-3 and TRBJ2-1; tentatively, D is TRBD1 (6 bases). Germline values: CDR1 LGHNA, CDR2 YSLEER. V gave up 4 bases and J gave up 0 bases, with 19 bases separating them. The CDR3 spans 18 residues. CDR3 sequence (DNA): TGCGCCAGCAGCCCCCGTGGAGGACAGCCCAGCTCCTACAATGAGCAGTTCTTC. It is translated as CASSPRGGQPSSYNEQFF.

This clonotype was observed once. The chain joins TRBV19 to TRBJ1-1, with unresolved D. The ends were cut back, 6 bases at V and 3 bases at J, with 8 bases in the middle. The CDR3 contains 12 residues. Germline CDR1 is LNHDA and CDR2 is SQIVND (reference sequence). As DNA, the CDR3 is TGTGCCAGTAGACCAAGCTACACTGAAGCTTTCTTT. Translation: CASRPSYTEAFF.

This clonotype was detected a few times. The V call is TRBV27, the J call TRBJ1-4, with D tentatively TRBD1 (6 bases). Trimming cost V 5 bases and J 5 bases, with 12 bases left between them. The CDR3 is 14 amino acids. The germline CDR1 and CDR2 sequences are MNHEY and SMNVEV (reference sequence). The CDR3 DNA reads TGTGCCAGCAGTGGGGTCAGGGGAAATGAAAAACTGTTTTTT. Translated, it gives CASSGVRGNEKLFF. The full variable domain, with the rest looked up from reference TRBV27 and TRBJ1-4, is EAQVTQNPRYLITVTGKKLTVTCSQNMNHEYMSWYRQDPGLGLRQIYYSMNVEVTDKGDVPEGYKVSRKEKRNFPLILESPSPNQTSLYFCASSGVRGNEKLFFGSGTQLSVL.

This clonotype was observed a few times. The chain uses TRBV24-1 and TRBJ1-2; weak D call: TRBD1 (5 bases). The germline gives CDR1 KGHDR, CDR2 SFDVKD. The CDR3 totals 13 residues. With 7 bases removed from V and 5 bases from J, the gap between germline ends came to 13 bases. The CDR3, as DNA: TGTGCCACCAGAGGGACGGGCGTTTATGGCTACACCTTC. Amino acids: CATRGTGVYGYTF.

The rearrangement uses TRBV4-2 and TRBJ2-1; D might be TRBD2 (6 bases). Germline CDR1 reads LGHNA; CDR2 reads YNFKEQ. The V and J ends lost 3 bases and 4 bases respectively, with 16 bases between them. The CDR3 has 16 amino acids. The DNA for the CDR3 is TGTGCCAGCAGCCACGGAGGGAAGGCCCCTTACAATGAGCAGTTCTTC. It is translated as CASSHGGKAPYNEQFF.

The V and J genes are TRBV6-2 or TRBV6-3 and TRBJ1-2; 8 bases are a match to TRBD1. The germline V gene has CDR1 MNHEY and CDR2 SVGEGT. The V gene end was trimmed by 5 bases and the J gene end by 3 bases; junction bases not matched to a gene: 11. The CDR3 runs 16 residues. The CDR3 loop reads CASSARQGFSDYGYTF. The CDR3 nucleotides are TGTGCCAGCAGTGCACGACAGGGGTTCAGCGACTATGGCTACACCTTC.

This clonotype was seen only a few times. The V and J genes are TRBV7-2 and TRBJ2-5, with D unresolved. The V gene's germline CDR1 is SGHTA and CDR2 FQGNSA. The CDR3 spans 16 residues. V gave up 1 base and J gave up 1 base, with 13 bases separating them. The CDR3 region is CASSLGAIAVQETQYF. CDR3 nucleotide sequence: TGTGCCAGCAGCTTAGGGGCGATCGCCGTCCAAGAGACCCAGTACTTC.

The chain employs TRBV20-1 and TRBJ2-5, with D unclear. The J call may be incorrect, as the DNA end agrees better with TRBJ2-7. In germline, CDR1 is DFQATT, CDR2 SNEGSKA (reference sequence). The CDR3 loop spans 14 amino acids. In nucleotides, the CDR3 is TGCAGTGCTAGTGTGGACCTGCCCTACTACGAGCAGTACTTC. Amino acid sequence: CSASVDLPYYEQYF.

This chain connects TRBV7-2 to TRBJ2-3; D perhaps matches TRBD1 (6 bases). The CDR3 contains 13 residues. Trimming left V 6 bases short and J 2 bases short, with 9 bases between. The germline CDR1 and CDR2 sequences are SGHTA and FQGNSA. The CDR3 DNA reads as TGTGCCAGCAGGCGACAGGTCACAGATACGCAGTATTTT. This encodes CASRRQVTDTQYF.

The table lists this clonotype with a count of one. This rearrangement joins TRBV18 to TRBJ1-2, with unresolved D. Between the trimmed V and J ends, which lost 6 bases and 5 bases, there was a span of 13 bases. CDR1 is KGHSH, CDR2 LQKENI, per germline. The length of the CDR3 is 13 residues. This CDR3 is CASSPLDQYGYTF. CDR3 DNA sequence: TGTGCCAGCTCTCCCCTCGACCAGTATGGCTACACCTTC.

The rearrangement uses TRBV3-1 and TRBJ1-2, with TRBD1 matching over 8 bases. The CDR3 sequence is 15 residues long. V lost 4 bases to trimming and J lost 6 bases; unmatched junction nucleotides: 10. Germline CDR1 reads LGHDT; CDR2 reads YNNKEL (reference sequence). This CDR3 is CASSPLTGEQDGYTF. The CDR3 nucleotides are TGTGCCAGCAGCCCACTGACAGGGGAGCAAGATGGCTACACCTTC.